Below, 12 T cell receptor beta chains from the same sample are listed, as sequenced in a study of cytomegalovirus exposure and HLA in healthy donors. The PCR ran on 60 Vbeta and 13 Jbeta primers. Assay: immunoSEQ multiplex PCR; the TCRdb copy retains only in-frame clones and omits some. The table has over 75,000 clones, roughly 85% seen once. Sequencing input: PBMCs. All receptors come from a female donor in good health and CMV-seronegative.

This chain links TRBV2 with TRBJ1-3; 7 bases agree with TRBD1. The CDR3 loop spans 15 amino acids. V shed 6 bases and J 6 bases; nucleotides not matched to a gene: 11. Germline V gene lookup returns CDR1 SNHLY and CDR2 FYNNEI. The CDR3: CASRGTGAIENTIYF. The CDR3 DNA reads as TGTGCCAGCAGGGGAACAGGGGCAATCGAAAACACCATATATTTT.

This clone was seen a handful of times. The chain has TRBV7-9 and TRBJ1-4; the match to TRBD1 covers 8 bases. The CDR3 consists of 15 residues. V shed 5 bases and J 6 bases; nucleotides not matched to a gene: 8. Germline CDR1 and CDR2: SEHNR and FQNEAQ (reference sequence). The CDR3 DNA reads TGTGCCAGCAGCCGCTCACAGGGGGTGGATGAAAAACTGTTTTTT. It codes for CASSRSQGVDEKLFF.

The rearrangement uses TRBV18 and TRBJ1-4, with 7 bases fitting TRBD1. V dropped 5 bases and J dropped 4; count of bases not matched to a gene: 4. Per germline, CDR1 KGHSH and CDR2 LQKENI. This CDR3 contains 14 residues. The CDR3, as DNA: TGTGCCAGCTCAGAACAGGGGATTAATGAAAAACTGTTTTTT. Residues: CASSEQGINEKLFF.

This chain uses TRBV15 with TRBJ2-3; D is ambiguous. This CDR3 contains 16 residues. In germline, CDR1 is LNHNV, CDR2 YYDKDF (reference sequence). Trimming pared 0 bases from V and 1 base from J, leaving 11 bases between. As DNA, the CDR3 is TGTGCCACCAGCAGAGATGTCGGTAGTGGCACAGATACGCAGTATTTT. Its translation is CATSRDVGSGTDTQYF. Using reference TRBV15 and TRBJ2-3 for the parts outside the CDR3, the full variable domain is DAMVIQNPRYQVTQFGKPVTLSCSQTLNHNVMYWYQQKSSQAPKLLFHYYDKDFNNEADTPDNFQSRRPNTSFCFLDIRSPGLGDTAMYLCATSRDVGSGTDTQYFGPGTRLTVL.

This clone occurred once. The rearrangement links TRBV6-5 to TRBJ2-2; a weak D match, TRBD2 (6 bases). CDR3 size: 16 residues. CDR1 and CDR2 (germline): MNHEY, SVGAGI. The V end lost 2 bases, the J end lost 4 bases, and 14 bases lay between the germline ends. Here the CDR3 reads CASSYGRGDSTGELFF. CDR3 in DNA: TGTGCCAGCAGTTACGGGCGGGGTGACTCCACCGGGGAGCTGTTTTTT.

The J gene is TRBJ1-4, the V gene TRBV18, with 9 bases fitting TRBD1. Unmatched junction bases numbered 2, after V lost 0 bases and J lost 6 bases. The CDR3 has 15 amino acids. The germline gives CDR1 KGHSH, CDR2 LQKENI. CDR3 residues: CASSPPGTGYEKLFF. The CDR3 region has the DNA TGTGCCAGCTCACCACCGGGGACAGGGTATGAAAAACTGTTTTTT.

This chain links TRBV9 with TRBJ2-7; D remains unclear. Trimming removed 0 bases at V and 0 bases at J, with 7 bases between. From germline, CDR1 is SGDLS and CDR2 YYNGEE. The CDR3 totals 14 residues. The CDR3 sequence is CASSVGSSSYEQYF. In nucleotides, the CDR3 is TGTGCCAGCAGCGTAGGCTCCAGCTCCTACGAGCAGTACTTC.

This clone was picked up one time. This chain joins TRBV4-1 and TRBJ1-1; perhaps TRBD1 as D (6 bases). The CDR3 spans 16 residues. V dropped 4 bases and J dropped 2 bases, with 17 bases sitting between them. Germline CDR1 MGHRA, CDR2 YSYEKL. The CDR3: CASSPVSRGLNTEAFF. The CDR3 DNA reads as TGCGCCAGCAGCCCAGTTTCCAGGGGCCTAAACACTGAAGCTTTCTTT.

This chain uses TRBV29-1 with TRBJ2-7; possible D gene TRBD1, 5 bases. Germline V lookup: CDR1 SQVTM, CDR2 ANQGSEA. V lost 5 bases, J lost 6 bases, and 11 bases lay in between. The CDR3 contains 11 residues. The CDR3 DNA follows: TGCAGCGTTAAGGCAGGGTTCGAGCAGTACTTC. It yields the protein CSVKAGFEQYF.

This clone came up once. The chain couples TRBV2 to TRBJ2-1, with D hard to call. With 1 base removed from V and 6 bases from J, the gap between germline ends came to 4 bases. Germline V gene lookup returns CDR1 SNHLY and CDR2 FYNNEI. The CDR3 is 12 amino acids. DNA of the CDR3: TGTGCCAGCAGTGAAGGAGGCAATGAGCAGTTCTTC. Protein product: CASSEGGNEQFF.

The CDR3 DNA sequence: TGTGCCAGCAGCCCGGCGGGGGCTGGCTACACCTTC. It translates to CASSPAGAGYTF. V gene TRBV5-6 combines with J gene TRBJ1-2; weak D call: TRBD1 (6 bases). CDR3 length: 12 residues. V was clipped by 4 bases and J by 7 bases, with 11 bases between them. Germline V CDR1 and CDR2: SGHDT, YYEEEE.

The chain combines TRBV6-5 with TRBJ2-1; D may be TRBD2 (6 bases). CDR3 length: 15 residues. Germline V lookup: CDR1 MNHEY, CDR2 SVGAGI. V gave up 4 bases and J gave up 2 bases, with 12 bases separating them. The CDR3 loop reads CASSLSSVTYNEQFF. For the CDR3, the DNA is TGTGCCAGCAGTTTGTCTAGCGTAACCTACAATGAGCAGTTCTTC.